This T cell receptor (beta chain) was recovered during a study of cytomegalovirus exposure and HLA in healthy donors. Across the study: Early released data had tens of millions of unique TCRs, all coming from HLA-typed donors. Study outcomes and limitations: As a later analysis showed, several of the most significant clusters appeared to be linked to common viral pathogens.

The primer mix had 60 Vbeta and 13 Jbeta primers. Libraries were prepared by immunoSEQ multiplex PCR; TCRdb keeps only in-frame clonotypes and omits some of them. The profile covers 55,000 to 65,000 clones, with around 83% appearing a single time and 1.6% taken by the ten largest. This clone was counted a few times. Its antigen remains unknown. Trimming cost V 0 bases and J 1 base, with 9 bases left between them. The CDR3 is 15 amino acids. Per germline, CDR1 MNHEY and CDR2 SVGAGI. This sequence joins TRBV6-5 and TRBJ2-5; D is undetermined. The receptor's source is a human donor in good health. The sample taken for sequencing was PBMCs. The CDR3 region is CASSYSASTQETQYF. The CDR3 region has the DNA TGTGCCAGCAGTTACTCGGCCAGTACCCAAGAGACCCAGTACTTC.